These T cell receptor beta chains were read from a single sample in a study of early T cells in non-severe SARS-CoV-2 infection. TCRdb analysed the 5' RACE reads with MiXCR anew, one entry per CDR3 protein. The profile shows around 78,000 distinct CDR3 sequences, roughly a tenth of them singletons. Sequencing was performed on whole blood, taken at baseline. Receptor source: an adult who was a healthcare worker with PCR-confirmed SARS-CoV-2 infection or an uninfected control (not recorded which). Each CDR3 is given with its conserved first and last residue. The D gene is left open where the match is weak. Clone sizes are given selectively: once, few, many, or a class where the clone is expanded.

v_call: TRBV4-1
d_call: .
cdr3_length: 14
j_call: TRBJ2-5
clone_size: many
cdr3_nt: TGCGCCAGCAGGCCCGGGGGATCGCAAGAGACCCAGTACTTC
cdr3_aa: CASRPGGSQETQYF

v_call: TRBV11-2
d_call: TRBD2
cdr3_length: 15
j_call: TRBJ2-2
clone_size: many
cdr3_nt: TGTGCCAGCAGCTCCCTAGCGGGGAACACCGGGGAGCTGTTTTTT
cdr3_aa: CASSSLAGNTGELFF

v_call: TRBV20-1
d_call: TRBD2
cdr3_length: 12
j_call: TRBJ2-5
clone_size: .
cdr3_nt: TGCAGTGCTAGCGTAGCGGGGCAGACCCAGTACTTC
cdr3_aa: CSASVAGQTQYF

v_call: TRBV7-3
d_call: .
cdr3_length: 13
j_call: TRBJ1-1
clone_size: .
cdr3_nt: TGTGCCAGCAGCTTGACAGCGGACACTGAAGCTTTCTTT
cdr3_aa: CASSLTADTEAFF

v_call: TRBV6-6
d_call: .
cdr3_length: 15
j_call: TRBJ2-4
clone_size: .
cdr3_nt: TGTGCCTCACGGGCCACGGACGTAGGCAAAAACATTCAGTACTTC
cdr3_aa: CASRATDVGKNIQYF

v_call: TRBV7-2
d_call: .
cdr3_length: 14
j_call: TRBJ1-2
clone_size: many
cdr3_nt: TGTGCCAGCAGCTTAGGGGGGTCCAACTATGGCTACACCTTC
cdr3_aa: CASSLGGSNYGYTF

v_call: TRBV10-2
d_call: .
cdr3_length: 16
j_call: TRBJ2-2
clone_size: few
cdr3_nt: TGCGCCAGCAGTGACCTGGGTCCATCCTACACCGGGGAGCTGTTTTTT
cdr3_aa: CASSDLGPSYTGELFF

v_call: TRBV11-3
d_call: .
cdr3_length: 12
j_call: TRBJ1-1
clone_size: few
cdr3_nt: TGTGCCAGCAGCAAACAGGGAGGTGAAGCTTTCTTT
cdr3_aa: CASSKQGGEAFF

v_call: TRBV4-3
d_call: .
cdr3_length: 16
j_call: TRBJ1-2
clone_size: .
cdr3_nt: TGCGCCAGCAGCCAAGACGAAAACGGAGGGTTATGGGGCTACACCTTC
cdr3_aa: CASSQDENGGLWGYTF

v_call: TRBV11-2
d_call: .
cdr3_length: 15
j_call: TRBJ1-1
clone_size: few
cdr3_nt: TGTGCCAGCAGCCCCCTACAGGGTATTAGTGCTGAAGCTTTCTTT
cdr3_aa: CASSPLQGISAEAFF

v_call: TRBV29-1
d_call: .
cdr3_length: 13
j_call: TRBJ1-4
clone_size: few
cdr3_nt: TGCAGCGCGAGACAGGCTCCTAATGAAAAACTGTTTTTT
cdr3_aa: CSARQAPNEKLFF

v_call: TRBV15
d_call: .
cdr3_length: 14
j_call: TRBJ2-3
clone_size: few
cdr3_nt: TGTGCCACCGGCCGGGACCAGCACCCAGATACGCAGTATTTT
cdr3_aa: CATGRDQHPDTQYF

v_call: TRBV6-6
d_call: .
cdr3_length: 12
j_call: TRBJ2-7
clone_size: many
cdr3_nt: TGTGCCAGCAGTCATCCAGGATACGAGCAGTACTTC
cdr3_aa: CASSHPGYEQYF

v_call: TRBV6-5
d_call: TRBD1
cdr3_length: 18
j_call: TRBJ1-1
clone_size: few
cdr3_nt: TGTGCCAGCAGTCCCTTTGACAGGGCCCCCGAGGTAGGCACTGAAGCTTTCTTT
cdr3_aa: CASSPFDRAPEVGTEAFF

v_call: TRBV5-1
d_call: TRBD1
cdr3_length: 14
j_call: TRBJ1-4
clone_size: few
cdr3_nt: TGCGCCAGCAGCCCGGACAGGAGGGGTGAAAAACTGTTTTTT
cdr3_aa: CASSPDRRGEKLFF

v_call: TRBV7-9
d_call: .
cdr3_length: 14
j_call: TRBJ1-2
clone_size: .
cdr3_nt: TGTGCCAGCAGCCATCCCGGTCGAGGCTATGGCTACACCTTC
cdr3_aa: CASSHPGRGYGYTF

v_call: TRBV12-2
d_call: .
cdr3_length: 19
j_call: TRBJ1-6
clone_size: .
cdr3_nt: TGTGCAAGTCGCTTAAGAACGGCCGTACAAAAATACAGGGACTCACCCCTCCACTTT
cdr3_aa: CASRLRTAVQKYRDSPLHF

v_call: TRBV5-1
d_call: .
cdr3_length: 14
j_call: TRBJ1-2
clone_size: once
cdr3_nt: TGCGCCAGCAGCGAATTGGAGGGGTACTATGGCTACACCTTC
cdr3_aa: CASSELEGYYGYTF

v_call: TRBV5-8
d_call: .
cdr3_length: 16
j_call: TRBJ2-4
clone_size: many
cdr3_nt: TGTGCCAGCAGTTTCATCCTGGGGGTGGCCAAAAACATTCAGTACTTC
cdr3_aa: CASSFILGVAKNIQYF

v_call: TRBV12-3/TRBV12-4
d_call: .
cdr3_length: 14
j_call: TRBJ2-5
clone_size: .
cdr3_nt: TGTGCCAGCAGCTTCGCCGGGACCGCGGAGACCCAGTACTTC
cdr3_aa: CASSFAGTAETQYF

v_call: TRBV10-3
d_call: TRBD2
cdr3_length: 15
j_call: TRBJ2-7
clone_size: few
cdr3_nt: TGTGCCATCAGTGGAACTAGCGGGGGTTTACCCGAGCAGTACTTC
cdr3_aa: CAISGTSGGLPEQYF

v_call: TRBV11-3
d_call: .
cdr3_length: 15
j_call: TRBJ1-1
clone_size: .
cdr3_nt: TGTGCCAGCAGCTCCTACGGCGGAGGAGACACTGAAGCTTTCTTT
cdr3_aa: CASSSYGGGDTEAFF

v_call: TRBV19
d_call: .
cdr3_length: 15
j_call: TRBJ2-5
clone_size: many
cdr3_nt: TGTGCCAGCAGTGGTGTCGGGGGCTTGAAAGAGACCCAGTACTTC
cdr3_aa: CASSGVGGLKETQYF

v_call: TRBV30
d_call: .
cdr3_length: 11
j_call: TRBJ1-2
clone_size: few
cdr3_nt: TGTGCCTGGAGTTTGGCACACACCTACACCTTC
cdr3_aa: CAWSLAHTYTF

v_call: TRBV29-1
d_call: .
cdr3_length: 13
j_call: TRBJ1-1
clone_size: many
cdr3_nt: TGCAGCGTCCAGGGTAGTGGGGGAACTGAAGCTTTCTTT
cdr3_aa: CSVQGSGGTEAFF

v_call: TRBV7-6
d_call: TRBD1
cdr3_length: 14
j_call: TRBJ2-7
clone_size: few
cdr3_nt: TGTGCCAGCAGCCCGGACAGGGCCGGACCAGAGCAGTACTTC
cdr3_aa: CASSPDRAGPEQYF

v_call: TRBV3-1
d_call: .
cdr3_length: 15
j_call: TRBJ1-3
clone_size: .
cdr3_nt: TGTGCCAGCAGCCAAGAAGGAACCTCTGGAAACACCATATATTTT
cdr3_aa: CASSQEGTSGNTIYF

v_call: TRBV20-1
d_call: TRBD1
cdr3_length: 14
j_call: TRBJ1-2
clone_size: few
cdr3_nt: TGCAGTGCTAGCTGGACAGGGTACTACTATGGCTACACCTTC
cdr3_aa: CSASWTGYYYGYTF

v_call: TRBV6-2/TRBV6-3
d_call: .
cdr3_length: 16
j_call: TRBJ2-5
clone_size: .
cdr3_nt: TGTGCCAGCAGTTCTCGGGGAATGGGACTTGAAGAGACCCAGTACTTC
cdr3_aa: CASSSRGMGLEETQYF

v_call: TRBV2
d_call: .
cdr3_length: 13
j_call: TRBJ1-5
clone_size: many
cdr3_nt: TGTGCCAGCAGGCCTTCTAAGGGTCAGCCCCAGCATTTT
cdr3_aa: CASRPSKGQPQHF

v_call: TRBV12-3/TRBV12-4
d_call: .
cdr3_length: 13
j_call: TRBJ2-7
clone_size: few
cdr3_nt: TGTGCCAGCAGTCTATCAGACAGGTACGAGCAGTACTTC
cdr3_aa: CASSLSDRYEQYF

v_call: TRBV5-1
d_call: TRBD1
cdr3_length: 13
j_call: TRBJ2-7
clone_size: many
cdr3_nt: TGCGCCAGCAGACAGGGGTCCTCCTACGAGCAGTACTTC
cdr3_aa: CASRQGSSYEQYF

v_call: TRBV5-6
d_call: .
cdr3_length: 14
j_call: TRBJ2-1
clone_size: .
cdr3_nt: TGTGCCAGCAACAGCTGGGGCTCCTACAATGAGCAGTTCTTC
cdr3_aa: CASNSWGSYNEQFF

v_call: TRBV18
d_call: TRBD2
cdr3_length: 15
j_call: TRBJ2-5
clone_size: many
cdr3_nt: TGTGCCAGCTCACCAGGAGCGGGGGACCAAGAGACCCAGTACTTC
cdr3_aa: CASSPGAGDQETQYF

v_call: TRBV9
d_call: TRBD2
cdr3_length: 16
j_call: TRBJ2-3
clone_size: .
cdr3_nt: TGTGCCAGCAGCGTAGGACTAGCGGGGTTCACAGATACGCAGTATTTT
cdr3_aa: CASSVGLAGFTDTQYF

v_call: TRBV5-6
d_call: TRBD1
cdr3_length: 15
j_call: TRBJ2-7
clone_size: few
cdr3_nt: TGTGCCAGCAGCCTCTTGGGACAGGGGACTGACGAGCAGTACTTC
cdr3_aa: CASSLLGQGTDEQYF

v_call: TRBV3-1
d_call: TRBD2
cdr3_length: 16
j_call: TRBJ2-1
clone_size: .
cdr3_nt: TGTGCCAGCAGCCAAGGTGATCGGGGGGGTTACAATGAGCAGTTCTTC
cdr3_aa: CASSQGDRGGYNEQFF

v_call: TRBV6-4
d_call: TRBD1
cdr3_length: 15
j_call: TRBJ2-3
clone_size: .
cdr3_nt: TGTGCCAGCAGTCCGGGACAGGGGGACACAGATACGCAGTATTTT
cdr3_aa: CASSPGQGDTDTQYF

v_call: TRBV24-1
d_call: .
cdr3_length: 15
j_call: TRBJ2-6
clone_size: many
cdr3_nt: TGTGCCACCAGTGACAGACCCTCTGGGGCCAACGTCCTGACTTTC
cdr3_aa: CATSDRPSGANVLTF

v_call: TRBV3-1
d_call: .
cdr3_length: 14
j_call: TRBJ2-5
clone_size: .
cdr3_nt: TGTGCCAGCAGACCCGCGGGCCCACGGGAGACCCAGTACTTC
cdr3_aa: CASRPAGPRETQYF

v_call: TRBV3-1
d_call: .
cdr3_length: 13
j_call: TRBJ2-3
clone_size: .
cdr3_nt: TGTGCCAGCAGCCAAGTGGGAACAGATACGCAGTATTTT
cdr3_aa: CASSQVGTDTQYF

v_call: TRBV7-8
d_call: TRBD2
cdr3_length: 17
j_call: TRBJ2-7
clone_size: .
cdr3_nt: TGTGCCAGCAGCTTAACAACTAGCGGGGGGGCCACCTACGAGCAGTACTTC
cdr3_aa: CASSLTTSGGATYEQYF

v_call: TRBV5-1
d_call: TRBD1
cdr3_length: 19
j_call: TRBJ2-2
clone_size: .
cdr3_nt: TGCGCCAGCAGCTTCCGGAGCCGGACAGGGAATTTGGACACCGGGGAGCTGTTTTTT
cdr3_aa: CASSFRSRTGNLDTGELFF

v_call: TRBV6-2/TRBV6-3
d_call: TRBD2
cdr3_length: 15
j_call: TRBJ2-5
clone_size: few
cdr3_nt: TGTGCCAGCAGTTACCTCGGCGGGGGAGGGGAGACCCAGTACTTC
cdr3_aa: CASSYLGGGGETQYF

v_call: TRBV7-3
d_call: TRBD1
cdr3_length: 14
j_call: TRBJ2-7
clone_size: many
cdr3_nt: TGTGCCAGCAGCCCGGGGACAGGGCGTTACGAGCAGTACTTC
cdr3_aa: CASSPGTGRYEQYF

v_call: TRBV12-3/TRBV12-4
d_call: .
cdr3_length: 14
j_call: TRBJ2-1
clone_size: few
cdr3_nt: TGTGCCAGCAGTTTGGGCGGACCCTACAATGAGCAGTTCTTC
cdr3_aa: CASSLGGPYNEQFF

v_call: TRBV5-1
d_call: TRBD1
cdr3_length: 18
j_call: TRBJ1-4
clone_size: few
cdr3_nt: TGCGCCAGCCGCGTACGACCTACAGGGGGCACAACTAATGAAAAACTGTTTTTT
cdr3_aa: CASRVRPTGGTTNEKLFF

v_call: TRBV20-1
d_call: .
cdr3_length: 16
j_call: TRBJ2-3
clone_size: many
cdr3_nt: TGCAGTGCTAGAGACACTCCGGGCCCTTCCACAGATACGCAGTATTTT
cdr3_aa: CSARDTPGPSTDTQYF

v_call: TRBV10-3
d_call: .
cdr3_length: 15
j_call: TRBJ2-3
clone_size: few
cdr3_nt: TGTGCCATCAGTGGACGGGACGCTAGCACAGATACGCAGTATTTT
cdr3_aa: CAISGRDASTDTQYF

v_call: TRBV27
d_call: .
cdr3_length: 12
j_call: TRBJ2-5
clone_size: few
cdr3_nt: TGTGCCAGCAGTTTCGCCCAAGAGACCCAGTACTTC
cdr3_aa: CASSFAQETQYF

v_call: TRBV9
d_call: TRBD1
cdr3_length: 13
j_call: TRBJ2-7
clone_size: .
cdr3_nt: TGTGCCAGCAGCGGGACCAGGGGGCTCGAGCAGTACTTC
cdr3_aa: CASSGTRGLEQYF

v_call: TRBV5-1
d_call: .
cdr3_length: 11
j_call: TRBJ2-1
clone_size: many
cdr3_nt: TGCGCCAGCAGCTTGCGGGATGAGCAGTTCTTC
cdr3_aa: CASSLRDEQFF

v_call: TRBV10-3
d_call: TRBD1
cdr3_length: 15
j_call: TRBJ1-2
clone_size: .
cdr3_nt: TGTGCCATCAGTGATATGGGACAGGGTAACTATGGCTACACCTTC
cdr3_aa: CAISDMGQGNYGYTF

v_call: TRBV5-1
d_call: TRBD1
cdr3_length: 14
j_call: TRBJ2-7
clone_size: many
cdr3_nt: TGCGCCAGCAGCTCGGACAGGGTTACCTACGAGCAGTACTTC
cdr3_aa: CASSSDRVTYEQYF